What follows are 6 T cell receptor beta chains derived from one specimen sequenced in a study of shared clonotypes between healthy human individuals. The data were produced by immunoSEQ multiplex PCR, yet TCRdb's version contains in-frame clones alone and is incomplete. This sample yields about 2 million clones, of which around 96% are seen a single time; under 1.5% belongs to the top ten. The naive CD8 population came from CD45RO-negative cells selected for CCR7, without terminally differentiated effector memory CD45RA+ cells. The sample consisted of naive CD8+ T cells sorted from blood. These receptor sequences come from a man between 18 and 35 years old in good health.

The CDR3 reads CASGLFGRRSSYEQYF. In DNA, the CDR3 is TGTGCTAGTGGACTGTTCGGGAGACGTAGCTCCTACGAGCAGTACTTC. This chain uses TRBV12-5 with TRBJ2-7; weak D call: TRBD2 (6 bases). The CDR3 sequence is 16 residues long. CDR1 is LGHNT, CDR2 FRNRAP, per germline. Deletions cut 6 bases from V and 0 bases from J, with 18 bases between. Combining the CDR3 with reference TRBV12-5 and TRBJ2-7 gives the whole variable domain DARVTQTPRHKVTEMGQEVTMRCQPILGHNTVFWYRQTMMQGLELLAYFRNRAPLDDSGMPKDRFSAEMPDATLATLKIQPSEPRDSAVYFCASGLFGRRSSYEQYFGPGTRLTVT.

V usage is TRBV4-1 and J usage is TRBJ2-1; the match to TRBD2 covers 7 bases. The CDR3 runs to 17 residues. Trimming took 0 bases from V and 2 from J; bases not matched to a gene: 7. Germline CDR1 is MGHRA and CDR2 is YSYEKL. CDR3 sequence (DNA): TGCGCCAGCAGCCAAGATATTGAGGCGGGAGCCTACAATGAGCAGTTCTTC. It translates to CASSQDIEAGAYNEQFF.

This clone was counted a single time. The V gene is TRBV29-1, the J gene TRBJ2-7, with a weak D call TRBD2 (5 bases). In germline, CDR1 is SQVTM, CDR2 ANQGSEA. The length of the CDR3 is 12 residues. V gave up 8 bases and J gave up 1 base, with 12 bases separating them. The CDR3 spells CSFGDESYEQYF. Written as DNA, the CDR3 is TGCAGCTTCGGGGATGAATCCTACGAGCAGTACTTC.

The CDR3 is CSVEEREESGGLETQYF. Written as DNA, the CDR3 is TGCAGCGTTGAAGAGCGGGAGGAGAGCGGGGGGCTAGAGACCCAGTACTTC. The chain employs TRBV29-1 and TRBJ2-5; 9 bases map to TRBD2. The CDR3 spans 17 residues. Unmatched junction bases numbered 12, after V lost 0 bases and J lost 4 bases. CDR1 is SQVTM, CDR2 ANQGSEA, per germline.

A remark on this clone: This specimen includes other DNA sequences encoding the same CDR3. The V call is TRBV5-1, the J call TRBJ2-7, with 7 bases matching TRBD2. Germline CDR1 is SGHRS and CDR2 is YFSETQ. This CDR3 has 14 residues. V lost 4 bases, J lost 0 bases, and 4 bases stayed unmatched. The DNA for the CDR3 is TGCGCCAGCAGCCCCGGGGGGAGCTCCTACGAGCAGTACTTC. Residues: CASSPGGSSYEQYF.

The J gene is TRBJ2-3, the V gene TRBV7-9, with unresolved D. Trimming took 5 bases from V and 2 from J, leaving 11 bases between them. Germline V gene sequence: CDR1 SEHNR, CDR2 FQNEAQ (reference sequence). This CDR3 has 14 residues. CDR3 nucleotides: TGTGCCAGCAGCGTAGGCGGAACCACAGATACGCAGTATTTT. It is translated as CASSVGGTTDTQYF.